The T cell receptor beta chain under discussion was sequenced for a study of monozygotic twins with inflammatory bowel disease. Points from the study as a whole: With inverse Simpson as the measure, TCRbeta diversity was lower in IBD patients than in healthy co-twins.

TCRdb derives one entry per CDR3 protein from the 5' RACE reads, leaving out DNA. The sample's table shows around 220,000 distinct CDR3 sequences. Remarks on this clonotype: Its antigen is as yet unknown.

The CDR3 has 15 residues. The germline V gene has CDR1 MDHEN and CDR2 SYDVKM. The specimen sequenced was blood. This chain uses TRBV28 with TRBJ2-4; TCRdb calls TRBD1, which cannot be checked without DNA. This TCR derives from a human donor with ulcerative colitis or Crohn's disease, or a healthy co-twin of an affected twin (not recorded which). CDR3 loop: CASSPSVGAPSIQYF.